This TCR beta chain was retrieved from a study of cytomegalovirus exposure and HLA in healthy donors. The PCR employed 60 Vbeta primers together with 13 Jbeta primers. TCRdb's table, derived via immunoSEQ multiplex PCR, lists solely in-frame clones and lacks some. The table lists around 280,000 clones, 80% to 90% of them singletons, with approximately 2% in the top ten. Everyone who donated was a healthy bone marrow donor. The germline V gene encodes CDR1 SGHRS and CDR2 YFSETQ. This CDR3 spans 14 amino acids. Study-wide results and limits: The classifier reportedly diagnosed cytomegalovirus status with high sensitivity and specificity. Earlier analysis looked at TCR beta V segments, and most were productive about 90% or about 30% of the time.

Points on this clone: The antigen is not known. One end of the junction varies from germline; a read error may be responsible. Distinct nucleotide sequences in the sample also encode this CDR3.

This clonotype was obtained from a woman under 30 in good health and CMV-seronegative. Input material: PBMCs. The genes are TRBV5-1 and TRBJ1-2; tentative D call: TRBD1 (5 bases). This chain's CDR3 is CASSLLGGNYGYTF. CDR3 nucleotides: TGCGCCAGCAGCCTGCTGGGGGGTAACTACGGCTACACCTTC.